The 14 T cell receptor beta chains below all came from one sample that was sequenced in a study of OX40 agonist ivuxolimab in advanced cancers. Measured with immunoSEQ multiplex PCR; TCRdb has only the in-frame clones, and not every one. The data show approximately 74,000 clones, 90% seen once. This sample comprised CD4+ or CD8+ T cells sorted from blood, obtained in a trial of the OX40 agonist ivuxolimab. The source of these receptors is an adult with an advanced solid tumor such as melanoma, head and neck, liver or kidney cancer.

The chain uses TRBV10-1 and TRBJ1-5; TRBD1 aligns across 8 bases. The CDR3 sequence is 13 residues long. The V segment lost 2 bases and the J segment 7 bases; nucleotides outside the gene matches: 1. Germline lookup yields CDR1 WNHNN and CDR2 SYGVQD (reference sequence). Written as DNA, the CDR3 is TGCGCCAGCAGTGAGCAGGGGGCCCAGCCCCAGCATTTT. Translation gives CASSEQGAQPQHF.

The J gene is TRBJ2-7, the V gene TRBV5-8, with D unclear. The CDR3 sequence is 11 residues long. Per germline, CDR1 SGHTS and CDR2 YDEGEE. The V and J ends lost 2 bases and 6 bases respectively, with 6 bases between them. Written as DNA, the CDR3 is TGTGCCAGCAGCTTTGGCGGCGAGCAGTACTTC. Its protein product is CASSFGGEQYF.

The genes are TRBV6-6 and TRBJ1-2; D gene uncertain. This CDR3 spans 14 amino acids. Deletions cut 5 bases from V and 4 bases from J, with 14 bases between. The germline CDR1 and CDR2 sequences are MNHNY and SVGAGI (reference sequence). CDR3 DNA: TGTGCCAGCAGTGATGGGCTTCTGGGCTATGGCTACACCTTC. Translation: CASSDGLLGYGYTF.

The chain combines TRBV6-1 with TRBJ2-3; the D gene is possibly TRBD2 (6 bases). Germline CDR1 and CDR2: MNHNS and SASEGT. The V and J ends lost 8 bases and 2 bases respectively, with 11 bases between them. CDR3 length equals 13 residues. The CDR3 nucleotides are TGTGCCAGCTTAGCGGTTCTCACAGATACGCAGTATTTT. This codes for CASLAVLTDTQYF.

The rearrangement uses TRBV6-1 and TRBJ1-2; tentatively, D is TRBD1 (5 bases). Germline V gene lookup returns CDR1 MNHNS and CDR2 SASEGT. The CDR3 loop spans 13 amino acids. V lost 8 bases, J lost 5 bases, and 15 bases lay in between. The DNA for the CDR3 is TGTGCCAGCCGTGGGACGGGTACTTATGGCTACACCTTC. Its translation: CASRGTGTYGYTF.

This clone has a handful of counts. V and J are TRBV29-1 and TRBJ2-5; D tentatively fits TRBD1 or TRBD2 (5 bases each). Germline CDR1 and CDR2: SQVTM and ANQGSEA. CDR3 size: 14 residues. V dropped 3 bases and J dropped 4 bases, with 15 bases sitting between them. The CDR3 DNA is TGCAGCGTTGAGATCCCACCCGGGACAGAGACCCAGTACTTC. Amino acids: CSVEIPPGTETQYF.

The chain links TRBV5-6 to TRBJ1-2; no reliable D call. The CDR3 consists of 14 residues. Germline lookup yields CDR1 SGHDT and CDR2 YYEEEE. V lost 0 bases and J 4 bases, leaving 10 bases between the germline ends. CDR3 residues: CASSLGGVGYGYTF. CDR3 nucleotide sequence: TGTGCCAGCAGCTTGGGTGGGGTCGGCTATGGCTACACCTTC.

The V gene is TRBV5-1, the J gene TRBJ2-7, with a weak D call TRBD2 (6 bases). V dropped 2 bases and J dropped 5 bases, with 11 bases sitting between them. The CDR3 is made up of 13 amino acids. Germline V gene lookup returns CDR1 SGHRS and CDR2 YFSETQ. CDR3 protein: CASSLTGLNEQYF. The CDR3 DNA reads TGCGCCAGCAGCTTAACGGGACTCAACGAGCAGTACTTC.

The gene calls are TRBV23-1 and TRBJ2-7; the D gene could be TRBD1 or TRBD2 (5 bases each). TRBV23-1 is flagged as an ORF with uncertain function. Trimming removed 3 bases at V and 3 bases at J, with 12 bases between. The CDR3 has 14 amino acids. The CDR3 region is CASSHPKRGYEQYF. DNA of the CDR3: TGCGCCAGCAGTCACCCGAAGAGGGGCTACGAGCAGTACTTC.

Concerning this clone: This same CDR3 is encoded by further DNA sequences in the sample. The gene calls are TRBV19 and TRBJ1-1; 7 bases fit TRBD1. Unmatched junction bases numbered 1, after V lost 5 bases and J lost 1 base. This CDR3 spans 13 amino acids. CDR1 LNHDA and CDR2 SQIVND come from the germline V gene (reference sequence). CDR3 nucleotide sequence: TGTGCCAGTAGTCGACAGGGGAACACTGAAGCTTTCTTT. Amino acid sequence: CASSRQGNTEAFF.

The rearrangement uses TRBV6-5 and TRBJ2-7; possibly TRBD2 for D (7 bases). Germline V gene data show CDR1 as MNHEY and CDR2 as SVGAGI. The V end was cut by 9 bases, the J end by 3 bases, with 21 bases between. This CDR3 is built from 15 residues. CDR3 in DNA: TGTGCCAGTGCATTGGGAGGGGGACGCGACTACGAGCAGTACTTC. This gives the protein CASALGGGRDYEQYF.

This clone was seen just once. V is TRBV5-1 and J is TRBJ2-1; 11 nucleotides agree with TRBD2. The germline V gene encodes CDR1 SGHRS and CDR2 YFSETQ. The length of the CDR3 is 15 residues. Unmatched junction bases numbered 7, after V lost 4 bases and J lost 7 bases. The DNA of the CDR3 is TGCGCCAGCAGCCCGACTAGCGGGACTACTAATGAGCAGTTCTTC. Amino acid sequence: CASSPTSGTTNEQFF.

V and J are TRBV9 and TRBJ2-1; 12 bases are shared with TRBD2. J lost 7 bases, V lost 4 bases, and 6 bases had no gene match. This CDR3 is 15 amino acids long. Germline CDR1 reads SGDLS; CDR2 reads YYNGEE. The CDR3 reads CASSTLAGGENEQFF. The CDR3 DNA reads TGTGCCAGCAGCACACTAGCGGGAGGAGAGAATGAGCAGTTCTTC.

This clone was seen just once. The genes are TRBV27 and TRBJ1-3; D possibly corresponds to TRBD1 (6 bases). V was clipped by 5 bases and J by 0 bases, with 11 bases between them. Germline values: CDR1 MNHEY, CDR2 SMNVEV (reference sequence). CDR3 length equals 15 residues. The CDR3 DNA reads as TGTGCCAGCAGTCACGACAGGCCCTCTGGAAACACCATATATTTT. It codes for CASSHDRPSGNTIYF.